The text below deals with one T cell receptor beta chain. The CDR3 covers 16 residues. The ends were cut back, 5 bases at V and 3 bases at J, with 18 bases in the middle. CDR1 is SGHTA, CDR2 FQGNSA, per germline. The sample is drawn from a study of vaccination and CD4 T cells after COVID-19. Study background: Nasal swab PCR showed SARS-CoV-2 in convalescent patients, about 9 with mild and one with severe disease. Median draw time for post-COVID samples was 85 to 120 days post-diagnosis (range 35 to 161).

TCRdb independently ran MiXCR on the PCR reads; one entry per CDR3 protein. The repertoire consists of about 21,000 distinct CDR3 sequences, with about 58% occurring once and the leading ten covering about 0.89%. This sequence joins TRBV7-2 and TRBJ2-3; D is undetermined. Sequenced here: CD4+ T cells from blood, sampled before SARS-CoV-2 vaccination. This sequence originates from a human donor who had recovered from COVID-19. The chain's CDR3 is CASSPQGLGLTDTQYF. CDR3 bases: TGTGCCAGCAGCCCGCAAGGTCTTGGTTTAACAGATACGCAGTATTTT. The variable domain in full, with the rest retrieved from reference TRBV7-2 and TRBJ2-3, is GAGVSQSPSNKVTEKGKDVELRCDPISGHTALYWYRQSLGQGLEFLIYFQGNSAPDKSGLPSDRFSAERTGGSVSTLTIQRTQQEDSAVYLCASSPQGLGLTDTQYFGPGTRLTVL.